This T cell receptor beta chain was obtained from a study of OX40 agonist ivuxolimab in advanced cancers. The overall study: All patients had ivuxolimab intravenously every 2 weeks at 0.01 to 10 mg/kg. Partial responses, seen in three patients, involved one hepatocellular carcinoma and two cutaneous melanomas. General observations from the study: The specificity for antigen of the expanded peripheral T cells was not determined.

This clone came up once. Its antigen is unknown. The assay was immunoSEQ multiplex PCR, and TCRdb's table has in-frame clones only and misses some. The data hold tens of thousands of clones, with 75% to 90% observed a single time. V was pared by 0 bases and J by 6 bases, with 10 bases between. CDR1 and CDR2 from the germline V gene are SGHRS and YFSETQ. CDR3 length: 14 residues. The sequencing here drew on CD4+ or CD8+ T cells sorted from blood, taken in a trial of the OX40 agonist ivuxolimab. The receptor comes from an adult with an advanced solid tumor such as melanoma, head and neck, liver or kidney cancer. The V and J genes are TRBV5-1 and TRBJ1-5, with D perhaps TRBD1 (6 bases). The CDR3 loop is CASSLEGGGQPQHF. CDR3 DNA sequence: TGCGCCAGCAGCTTGGAGGGGGGGGGTCAGCCCCAGCATTTT.